This T cell receptor (beta chain) derives from a study of radiotherapy plus CTLA-4 blockade in lung cancer. V was shortened by 0 bases and J by 4 bases, with 13 bases between the two germline ends. Germline CDR1 reads MNHNS; CDR2 reads SASEGT. The CDR3 length is 17 residues. TCRdb's table, derived via immunoSEQ multiplex PCR, lists solely in-frame clones and lacks some. The sample lists about 78,000 clones; 85% to 90% were seen once. This chain uses TRBV6-1 with TRBJ1-6; D gene unclear. The receptor comes from a human donor with non-small cell lung cancer who had stable disease on radiotherapy plus ipilimumab. Sequencing used peripheral blood, obtained from a patient treated with radiotherapy plus ipilimumab. The CDR3 sequence: CASSEAPLAGYNSPLHF. DNA for the CDR3: TGTGCCAGCAGTGAAGCGCCGTTGGCGGGGTATAATTCACCCCTCCACTTT.